What follows describes a single TCR beta chain. With 60 Vbeta and 13 Jbeta primers, the PCR was carried out. The protocol was immunoSEQ multiplex PCR, while the TCRdb copy is restricted to in-frame clones and leaves out a portion. The profile shows around 50,000 clones, approximately 83% of them singletons. This record comes from a study of cytomegalovirus exposure and HLA in healthy donors. This CDR3 spans 13 amino acids. Per germline, CDR1 MDHEN and CDR2 SYDVKM. The J segment lost 3 bases and the V segment lost 8 bases, leaving 5 bases of the junction unmatched. The chain uses TRBV28 and TRBJ2-7, with 9 bases aligning to TRBD1. The sample consisted of PBMCs. The TCR comes from a man aged 25 to 40 in good health and CMV-seronegative. The CDR3 protein is CASCRTGDYEQYF. CDR3 in DNA: TGTGCCAGCTGCCGGACAGGGGACTACGAGCAGTACTTC.